What follows are 25 T cell receptor beta chains derived from one specimen sequenced in a study of blood T cell repertoires in COVID-19. Some clones are missing from TCRdb's copy, which holds only in-frame ones; the method was immunoSEQ multiplex PCR. Of about 150,000 clones detected, 90% appear once; the ten largest clones hold approximately 0.5%. Sequenced sample: peripheral blood. These receptors were taken from a man aged 50 to 60 with acute or convalescent COVID-19.

CDR3 DNA sequence: TGCAGCGAACTGCTAGCATCAGATACGCAGTATTTT. Protein product: CSELLASDTQYF. This rearrangement joins TRBV29-1 to TRBJ2-3; perhaps TRBD2 as D (5 bases). This CDR3 region has 12 residues. Trimming removed 7 bases at V and 4 bases at J, with 12 bases between. Germline CDR1 SQVTM, CDR2 ANQGSEA.

CDR3 loop: CASSLGIGYTQYF. The CDR3 nucleotides are TGTGCCAGCAGCTTAGGAATCGGGTATACGCAGTATTTT. The V and J genes are TRBV11-2 and TRBJ2-3; D unclear. Per the germline V gene, CDR1 is SGHAT and CDR2 is FQNNGV. This CDR3 spans 13 amino acids. V shed 1 base and J shed 7 bases, with 9 bases lying between them.

This chain connects TRBV27 to TRBJ2-3; TRBD2 aligns across 8 bases. Germline CDR1 is MNHEY and CDR2 is SMNVEV (reference sequence). The CDR3 runs 15 residues. Germline trimming cut 8 bases from V and 6 bases from J; bases unmatched to any gene: 13. The CDR3 region is CASSPGTRRMDTQYF. CDR3 sequence (DNA): TGTGCCAGCTCCCCAGGGACTAGGAGGATGGATACGCAGTATTTT.

The V gene is TRBV5-5, the J gene TRBJ2-5, with TRBD2 identical over 7 bases. The CDR3 has 18 amino acids. Germline V gives CDR1 SGHKS, CDR2 YYEKEE (reference sequence). The V and J ends lost 0 bases and 2 bases, in that order; junction bases with no gene match: 13. CDR3 region: CASSLVDPGGGSQETQYF. The CDR3 nucleotides are TGTGCCAGCAGCTTGGTTGATCCGGGGGGAGGCAGTCAAGAGACCCAGTACTTC.

This clone was seen a handful of times. This rearrangement joins TRBV5-4 to TRBJ1-1; D ambiguous. This CDR3 has 12 residues. Per germline, CDR1 SGHNT and CDR2 YYREEE (reference sequence). Deletions cut 10 bases from V and 4 bases from J, with 14 bases between. In DNA form, the CDR3 reads TGTGCCGGCTCTAGGATGGGCACTGAAGCTTTCTTT. This translates into CAGSRMGTEAFF. Full variable domain (remainder filled in from reference TRBV5-4 and TRBJ1-1): ETGVTQSPTHLIKTRGQQVTLRCSSQSGHNTVSWYQQALGQGPQFIFQYYREEENGRGNFPPRFSGLQFPNYSSELNVNALELDDSALYLCAGSRMGTEAFFGQGTRLTVV.

This rearrangement joins TRBV7-2 to TRBJ1-2; tentatively, D is TRBD1 (6 bases). This CDR3 is 15 amino acids long. Looked up from germline, CDR1 is SGHTA and CDR2 is FQGNSA. The germline V and J ends were trimmed by 5 bases and 4 bases, with 17 bases remaining between them. CDR3 region: CASSPGRGHSYGYTF. The CDR3, as DNA: TGTGCCAGCAGCCCTGGTCGGGGACATTCCTATGGCTACACCTTC.

The table lists this clone with a count of one. The J gene is TRBJ2-4, the V gene TRBV7-3; 7 bases line up with TRBD1. From germline, CDR1 is SGHTA and CDR2 FQGTGA. After removal of 4 bases from V and 9 bases from J, the junction contained 6 bases not matched to a gene. The CDR3 has 13 amino acids. The chain's CDR3 is CASSSGTESIQYF. The CDR3 nucleotides are TGTGCCAGCAGCTCCGGGACAGAGTCCATTCAGTACTTC.

The gene calls are TRBV7-9 and TRBJ1-6, with 8 positions matching TRBD1. This CDR3 spans 15 amino acids. Germline V gene sequence: CDR1 SEHNR, CDR2 FQNEAQ (reference sequence). V shed 2 bases, J shed 10 bases, and the junction held 7 bases outside the gene matches. CDR3 sequence reads: CASSLPTGAASPLHF. CDR3 nucleotide sequence: TGTGCCAGCAGCTTACCGACAGGGGCAGCATCACCCCTCCACTTT.

CDR3 sequence: CASSPPGQTYNEQFF. DNA of the CDR3: TGTGCCAGCTCACCACCCGGACAAACCTACAATGAGCAGTTCTTC. V gene TRBV18 combines with J gene TRBJ2-1; possibly TRBD1 for D (5 bases). Per germline, CDR1 KGHSH and CDR2 LQKENI. CDR3 length: 15 amino acids. The ends were cut back, 0 bases at V and 2 bases at J, with 8 bases in the middle.

The chain couples TRBV6-1 to TRBJ2-4; the D gene is possibly TRBD2 (6 bases). V was pared by 2 bases and J by 0 bases, with 11 bases between. The CDR3 length is 16 residues. CDR1 MNHNS and CDR2 SASEGT come from the germline V gene. The DNA for the CDR3 is TGTGCCAGCAGTGAAAGAGGACTACTAGCCAAAAACATTCAGTACTTC. This encodes CASSERGLLAKNIQYF.

The V and J genes are TRBV5-4 and TRBJ2-2; TRBD2 matches 8 bases. V was clipped by 4 bases and J by 5 bases; unmatched bases: 7. The CDR3 has 15 amino acids. Germline CDR1 and CDR2: SGHNT and YYREEE (reference sequence). The chain's CDR3 is CASSGSGMVTGELFF. For the CDR3, the DNA is TGTGCCAGCAGCGGTAGCGGGATGGTAACCGGGGAGCTGTTTTTT.

The chain links TRBV3-1 (or the pseudogene TRBV3-2) to TRBJ1-1; D unresolved. Germline CDR1 reads LGHDT; CDR2 reads YNNKEL (reference sequence). CDR3 size: 13 residues. V lost 6 bases and J 7 bases, leaving 15 bases between the germline ends. CDR3: CASRAGLGGEAFF. The CDR3 DNA sequence: TGTGCCAGCAGGGCGGGGTTGGGAGGTGAAGCTTTCTTT.

The chain combines TRBV11-2 with TRBJ2-1, with 8 bases lining up with TRBD1. Germline loops: CDR1 SGHAT, CDR2 FQNNGV. V shed 3 bases and J 8 bases; nucleotides not matched to a gene: 3. The CDR3 sequence is 13 residues long. CDR3 loop: CASSLDRDYEQFF. CDR3 nucleotides: TGTGCCAGCAGCTTGGACAGGGACTATGAGCAGTTCTTC.

V and J are TRBV2 and TRBJ1-1; tentative D call: TRBD1 (5 bases). Germline CDR1 is SNHLY and CDR2 is FYNNEI. Deletions cut 6 bases from V and 0 bases from J, with 11 bases between. The CDR3 extends over 14 amino acids. The CDR3 bases are TGTGCCAGCAGCGTTCAGGGCATGAACACTGAAGCTTTCTTT. Translation gives CASSVQGMNTEAFF.

The V call is TRBV6-4, the J call TRBJ2-3; D possibly corresponds to TRBD1 (6 bases). Germline assignment: CDR1 MRHNA and CDR2 SNTAGT. The CDR3 has 15 residues. V was trimmed by 6 bases and J by 6 bases, leaving 19 bases between them. For the CDR3, the DNA is TGTGCCAGCAGGGAACAGGGAAATAGGGCGGATACGCAGTATTTT. It specifies CASREQGNRADTQYF.

The CDR3 here is CASSLNGGPTSYEQYF. As DNA, the CDR3 is TGTGCCAGCAGCTTAAACGGGGGGCCCACCTCCTACGAGCAGTACTTC. The chain carries TRBV7-2 and TRBJ2-7; a weak D match, TRBD2 (7 bases). V was pared by 2 bases and J by 0 bases, with 14 bases between. The CDR3 totals 16 residues. The germline CDR1 and CDR2 sequences are SGHTA and FQGNSA.

The rearrangement uses TRBV3-1 (or the pseudogene TRBV3-2) and TRBJ2-2, with 11 bases matching TRBD2. CDR3 length equals 15 residues. Germline CDR1 is LGHDT and CDR2 is YNNKEL (reference sequence). Trimming cost V 3 bases and J 6 bases; bases outside gene matches: 3. Written as DNA, the CDR3 is TGTGCCAGCAGCCACCTAGCGGGGGGAGCCGGGGAGCTGTTTTTT. Residues: CASSHLAGGAGELFF.

The chain is built from TRBV10-3 and TRBJ1-4; 8 bases map to TRBD1. Germline CDR1 is ENHRY and CDR2 is SYGVKD. Trimming took 5 bases from V and 3 from J; bases not matched to a gene: 5. This CDR3 spans 15 amino acids. The CDR3 nucleotides read TGTGCCATCAGTCCAGGGGGCCCCTCTAATGAAAAACTGTTTTTT. Protein: CAISPGGPSNEKLFF.

The CDR3 DNA is TGTGCCAGCAGCCAAGAGATCCGGGGGGGCAATCAGCCCCAGCATTTT. It is translated as CASSQEIRGGNQPQHF. The chain joins TRBV4-2 to TRBJ1-5; a possible D gene is TRBD1 (5 bases). Trimming took 0 bases from V and 2 from J, leaving 11 bases between them. CDR1 LGHNA and CDR2 YNFKEQ come from the germline V gene. The CDR3 length is 16 residues.

The chain is built from TRBV6-1 and TRBJ2-2; D may be TRBD2 (6 bases). The length of the CDR3 is 16 residues. The germline CDR1 and CDR2 sequences are MNHNS and SASEGT. V gave up 4 bases and J gave up 5 bases, with 17 bases separating them. CDR3 loop: CASSVGTPIETGELFF. DNA for the CDR3: TGTGCCAGCAGTGTCGGGACTCCCATCGAGACCGGGGAGCTGTTTTTT.

The CDR3 reads CASSSQGIGNTEAFF. CDR3 coding DNA: TGTGCCAGTAGCTCACAGGGTATCGGAAACACTGAAGCTTTCTTT. This chain uses TRBV19 with TRBJ1-1; tentatively, D is TRBD1 (6 bases). Trimming left V 6 bases short and J 2 bases short, with 16 bases between. The CDR3 runs to 15 residues. Per the germline V gene, CDR1 is LNHDA and CDR2 is SQIVND (reference sequence).

This clone was counted a single time. The chain uses TRBV9 and TRBJ1-2; unclear D gene. This CDR3 has 13 residues. Trimming shortened V by 2 bases and J by 4 bases, and 9 bases separated the two germline ends. The germline gives CDR1 SGDLS, CDR2 YYNGEE. The CDR3 here is CASSVEPSYGYTF. DNA of the CDR3: TGTGCCAGCAGCGTCGAACCGAGCTATGGCTACACCTTC.

V gene TRBV5-6 combines with J gene TRBJ2-2, with TRBD2 identical over 7 bases. The CDR3 spans 16 residues. Losses at the gene ends were 4 bases for V and 3 bases for J; bases not matched to a gene: 9. CDR1 is SGHDT, CDR2 YYEEEE, per germline. The CDR3 reads CASSRWRELHTGELFF. The CDR3 DNA reads TGTGCCAGCAGCAGGTGGCGGGAGCTACACACCGGGGAGCTGTTTTTT.

The chain carries TRBV28 and TRBJ2-7; TRBD1 matches 10 bases. This CDR3 is 13 amino acids long. V dropped 4 bases and J dropped 4; count of bases not matched to a gene: 1. Germline assignment: CDR1 MDHEN and CDR2 SYDVKM. CDR3 amino acids: CASSSGQGYEQYF. The CDR3 DNA follows: TGTGCCAGCAGTTCGGGACAGGGGTACGAGCAGTACTTC.

The chain links TRBV27 to TRBJ2-1, with D uncertain. V lost 4 bases to trimming and J lost 4 bases, with 8 bases between them. CDR3 length equals 13 residues. In germline, CDR1 is MNHEY, CDR2 SMNVEV (reference sequence). The CDR3 sequence: CASSSDSYNEQFF. In nucleotides, the CDR3 is TGTGCCAGCAGTTCTGACTCTTACAATGAGCAGTTCTTC.